This T cell receptor beta chain was documented in a study of blood T cells in healthy people across ages (dated by TCRdb to between 2014 and 2017). Regarding the research as a whole: In model experiments, template switching captured about one uniquely barcoded TCR beta cDNA molecule for every two T cells. To track age-related changes in TCR beta repertoire diversity, the study relied on deep sequencing normalized with unique cDNA molecular identifiers. Donors were grouped into four age groups: young (average roughly 17 years), middle-aged (approximately 41), aged (about 59) and long-lived (approximately 75). To avoid experimental bias, donors of different ages were spread randomly across the sequencing lanes. The study analyzed two additional independent replicas of 1 million unique cDNA reads from the same blood draw for two donors, one aged 18 to 29 and one aged 80 or older.

V lost 2 bases and J lost 0 bases; the stretch between them is 18 bases long. From its cysteine to its phenylalanine, the CDR3 spans 18 amino acids. The retained sequence is limited to the CDR3, 54 bases, with the frame set at the first base. For CDR1 and CDR2, the germline V gene lists MGHDK and SYGVNS. This clonotype has at least ten counts. The antigen it recognizes is unknown. Nothing much larger sits one base from this clone, and base qualities are not available. Broader findings and caveats from the paper: As age increased, observed TCR beta diversity per million T cells dropped in a roughly linear way, and a significant reduction was already evident by age roughly 36. Donor CMV infection status was unknown, potentially confounding age-related changes in expanded clonotypes. Total diversity estimates from one million sequenced T cells were considered lower bounds and underestimates. Since profiling was done on bulk unsorted PBMCs, naive and antigen-experienced compartments could not be conclusively compared. A strong correlation was found between observed TCR beta diversity and the percentage of naive T cells measured by flow cytometry. Compared with the aged group, more naive CD4+ T cells, fewer expanded clones and increased TCR diversity were shown by the long-lived group, suggesting age selection.

Systemically healthy Caucasian individuals from Russia, some 36 in total and aged about 6 to 95 years, were included as donors. Each donor gave around 9.8 milliliters of peripheral blood, collected into EDTA-treated Vacutainer tubes. Ficoll-Paque density-gradient centrifugation was used to isolate PBMCs, with at least 6.5 million per sample. Total RNA, at least 6 micrograms per sample, was extracted from PBMCs with Trizol reagent. For every donor, an aliquot of PBMCs went through flow cytometry to measure the percentages of naive CD45RAhigh/CD27high T cells. The library was made by 5' RACE. TCRdb names Illumina HiSeq 2500 as the instrument used. A second PCR of about 6 to 11 cycles was run with a J-beta primer mix and a sample-barcoded 5' primer. A template-switch 5' adaptor carrying 12 random nucleotides introduced a unique molecular identifier onto each TCR beta cDNA molecule. At least 2.5 million CDR3-containing paired-end reads were obtained from each sample. The Mint cDNA synthesis kit, primed by a TRBC-specific oligonucleotide, was used to synthesize first-strand cDNA from all RNA. After uracil-DNA glycosylase treatment, a first 18-cycle PCR used universal primers M1SS and BC2_uni_R on all cDNA. Under the source paper's analysis protocol: Normalization of each sample was performed by random selection of 1 million high-quality reads, each carrying a distinct molecular identifier. Instead of being binned into consensus sequences, reads that shared molecular identifiers were thrown out. MiTCR, run with a Q25 quality threshold and the strictest error-elimination algorithm, handled CDR3 identification, clonotype clustering and error correction. Lower-bound total TCR beta diversity was estimated with a nonparametric unseen species model using Euler transformation. TCRdb reanalyzed the raw reads on its own, using fastp at Q25 for trimming and MiXCR for clone calling, and kept in-frame beta chains. Rows with one shared CDR3 protein collapse into an entry with the most common genes and DNA. These V and J calls rely on TCRdb rather than the paper's analysis. The sample yields hundreds of thousands of distinct CDR3 sequences; around 49% were counted once. 25% to 35% of the sample rests with the top ten.

Sequences were obtained from blood. The V gene is TRBV25-1 and the J gene is TRBJ2-3; the D region possibly corresponds to TRBD2 (6 bases align). The sequence was obtained from an older woman in good health. The CDR3 protein is CASSERAGRVRSTDTQYF. The bases read TGTGCCAGCAGTGAAAGGGCGGGGCGCGTAAGGAGCACAGATACGCAGTATTTT.